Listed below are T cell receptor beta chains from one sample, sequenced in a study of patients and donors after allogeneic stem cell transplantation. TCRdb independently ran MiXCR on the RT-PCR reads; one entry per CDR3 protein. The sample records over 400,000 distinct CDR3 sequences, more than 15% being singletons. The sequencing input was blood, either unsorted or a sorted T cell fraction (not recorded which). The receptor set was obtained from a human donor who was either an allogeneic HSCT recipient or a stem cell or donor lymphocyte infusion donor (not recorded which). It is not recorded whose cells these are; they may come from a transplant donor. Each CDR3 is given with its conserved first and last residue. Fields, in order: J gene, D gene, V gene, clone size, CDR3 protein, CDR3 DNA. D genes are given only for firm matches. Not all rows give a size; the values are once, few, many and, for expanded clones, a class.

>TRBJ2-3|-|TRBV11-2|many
CASSLDPPGSTDTQYF
TGTGCCAGCAGCTTAGATCCTCCCGGATCGACAGATACGCAGTATTTT
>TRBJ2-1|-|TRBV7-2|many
CASSSDNEQFF
TGTGCCAGCAGCTCCGACAATGAGCAGTTCTTC
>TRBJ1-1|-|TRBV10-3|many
CAISDKGPEAFF
TGTGCCATCAGTGATAAGGGTCCTGAAGCTTTCTTT
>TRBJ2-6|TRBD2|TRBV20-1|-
CSPTPSGVGSSGANVLTF
TGCAGCCCAACCCCAAGCGGGGTAGGTTCCTCTGGGGCCAACGTCCTGACTTTC
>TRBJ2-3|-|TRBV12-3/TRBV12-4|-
CASSLAHTRSTQYF
TGTGCCAGCAGTTTAGCCCACACCCGCTCTACGCAGTATTTT
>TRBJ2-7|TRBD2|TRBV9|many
CASSVEGTSISYEQYF
TGTGCCAGCAGCGTAGAGGGGACTAGCATCTCCTACGAGCAGTACTTC
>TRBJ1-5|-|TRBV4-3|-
CASSQGRQPNQPQHF
TGCGCCAGCAGCCAAGGGCGGCAACCCAATCAGCCCCAGCATTTT
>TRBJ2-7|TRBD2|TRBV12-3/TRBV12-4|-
CASSRSGGPFYEQYF
TGTGCCAGCAGTCGTAGCGGGGGGCCGTTCTACGAGCAGTACTTC
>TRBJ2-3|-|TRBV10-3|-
CATFPAPTADTQYF
TGTGCCACCTTCCCTGCCCCAACGGCGGATACGCAGTATTTT
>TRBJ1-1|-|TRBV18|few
CASRREENTEAFF
TGTGCCAGCCGTAGGGAGGAAAACACTGAAGCTTTCTTT
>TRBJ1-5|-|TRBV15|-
CATSAGPQGSNQPQHF
TGTGCCACCAGCGCGGGACCTCAGGGTTCCAATCAGCCCCAGCATTTT
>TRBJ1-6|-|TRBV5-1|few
CASSLASVSPLHF
TGCGCCAGCAGCTTGGCTTCGGTTTCACCCCTCCACTTT
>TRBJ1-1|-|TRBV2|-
CASSGQNTEAFF
TGTGCCAGCAGCGGACAGAACACTGAAGCTTTCTTT
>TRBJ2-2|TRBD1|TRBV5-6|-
CASRQGQRIGELFF
TGTGCCAGCAGGCAGGGACAGCGCATCGGGGAGCTGTTTTTT
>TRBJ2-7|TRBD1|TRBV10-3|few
CAISSGQGTLF
TGTGCCATCAGCTCGGGACAGGGGACATTATTC
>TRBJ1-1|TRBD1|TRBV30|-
CAWGFLDRPYTEAFF
TGTGCCTGGGGGTTTTTGGACAGGCCTTACACTGAAGCTTTCTTT
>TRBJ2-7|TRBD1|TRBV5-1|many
CASSRNPRTGSYEQYF
TGCGCCAGCAGCCGTAATCCCCGGACAGGGTCCTACGAGCAGTACTTC
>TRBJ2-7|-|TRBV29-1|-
CSPPTPGSYEQYF
TGCAGCCCTCCGACTCCTGGGTCCTACGAGCAGTACTTC
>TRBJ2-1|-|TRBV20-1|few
CSASRVRSSYNEQFF
TGCAGTGCCTCCCGGGTCAGGAGCTCCTACAATGAGCAGTTCTTC
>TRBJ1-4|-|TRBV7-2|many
CASRGLDEKLFF
TGTGCCAGCAGAGGGCTGGATGAAAAACTGTTTTTT
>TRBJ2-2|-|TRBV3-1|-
CASSHPPRRQANTGELFF
TGTGCCAGCAGCCATCCCCCACGACGCCAGGCGAACACCGGGGAGCTGTTTTTT
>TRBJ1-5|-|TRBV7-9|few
CASSSTGTQLWPQHF
TGTGCCAGCAGCTCTACCGGGACGCAATTATGGCCCCAGCATTTT
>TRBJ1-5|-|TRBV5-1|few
CASSDRDTNQPQHF
TGCGCCAGCAGCGACCGGGACACTAATCAGCCCCAGCATTTT
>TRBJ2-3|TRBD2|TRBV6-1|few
CASRPVLAFSTDTQYF
TGTGCCAGCAGACCTGTACTAGCGTTTAGCACAGATACGCAGTATTTT
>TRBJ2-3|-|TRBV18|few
CASSPPGPTTDTQYF
TGTGCCAGCTCACCGCCGGGACCCACCACAGATACGCAGTATTTT
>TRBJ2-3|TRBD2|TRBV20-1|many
CSARRGVAGSTDTQYF
TGCAGTGCTAGACGCGGGGTAGCGGGGAGCACAGATACGCAGTATTTT
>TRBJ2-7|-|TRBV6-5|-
CASSYSMHEQYF
TGTGCCAGCAGTTACTCGATGCACGAGCAGTACTTC
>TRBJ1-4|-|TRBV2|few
CASSGSPNEKLFF
TGTGCCAGCAGCGGGTCCCCAAATGAAAAACTGTTTTTT
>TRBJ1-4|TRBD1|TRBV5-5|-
CASSTTGGNEKLFF
TGTGCCAGCAGCACGACAGGGGGTAACGAAAAACTGTTTTTT
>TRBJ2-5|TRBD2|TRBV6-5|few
CASSYGASGDQETQYF
TGTGCCAGCAGTTACGGGGCTAGCGGGGACCAAGAGACCCAGTACTTC
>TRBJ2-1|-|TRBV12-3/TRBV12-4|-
CASRPRGIEQFF
TGTGCCAGCAGACCCAGGGGTATTGAGCAGTTCTTC
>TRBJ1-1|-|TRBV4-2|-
CASSQEKEMADEAFF
TGTGCCAGCAGCCAAGAAAAGGAGATGGCAGACGAAGCTTTCTTT
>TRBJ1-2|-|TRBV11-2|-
CASSQAPPSGYTF
TGTGCCAGCAGCCAGGCCCCGCCGAGTGGCTACACCTTC
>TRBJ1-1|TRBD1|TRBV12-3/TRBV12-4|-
CASTRGGGRTEAFF
TGTGCCAGCACGCGAGGGGGCGGGAGAACTGAAGCTTTCTTT
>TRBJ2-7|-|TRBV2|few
CASSYAGYRTYEQYF
TGTGCCAGCAGTTACGCGGGATACAGAACCTACGAGCAGTACTTC
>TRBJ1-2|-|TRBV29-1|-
CSVEDRNYGYTF
TGCAGCGTTGAGGACAGAAACTATGGCTACACCTTC
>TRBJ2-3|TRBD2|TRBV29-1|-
CSALGLARDTQYF
TGCAGCGCTTTGGGACTAGCTAGAGATACGCAGTATTTT